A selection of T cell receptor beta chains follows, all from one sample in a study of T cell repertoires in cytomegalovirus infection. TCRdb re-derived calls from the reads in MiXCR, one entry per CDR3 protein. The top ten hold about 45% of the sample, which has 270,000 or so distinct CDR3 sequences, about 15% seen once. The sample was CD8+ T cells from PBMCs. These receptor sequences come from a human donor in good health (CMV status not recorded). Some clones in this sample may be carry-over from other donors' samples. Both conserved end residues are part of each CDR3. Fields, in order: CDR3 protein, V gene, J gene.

CDR3: CASSQHRGAYEQYF; V: TRBV4-3; J: TRBJ2-7
CDR3: CASSPRDRGLVTQYF; V: TRBV18; J: TRBJ2-3
CDR3: CASSLATGGVFGYTF; V: TRBV7-2; J: TRBJ1-2
CDR3: CASSLGVGGNTIYF; V: TRBV7-2; J: TRBJ1-3
CDR3: CASSQHLDYEQYF; V: TRBV6-2/TRBV6-3; J: TRBJ2-7
CDR3: CASSPPSGKNTGELFF; V: TRBV7-9; J: TRBJ2-2
CDR3: CASGNNLGGGNQPQHF; V: TRBV6-2/TRBV6-3; J: TRBJ1-5
CDR3: CATTGGLGTEAFF; V: TRBV15; J: TRBJ1-1
CDR3: CASSQELGGELFF; V: TRBV3-1; J: TRBJ2-2
CDR3: CASSLTSRSYNEQFF; V: TRBV7-9; J: TRBJ2-1
CDR3: CASSRAPGQGRNAYGYTF; V: TRBV19; J: TRBJ1-2
CDR3: CASRAAGAPGYEQYF; V: TRBV7-6; J: TRBJ2-7
CDR3: CASRKDTSSNQPQHF; V: TRBV6-1; J: TRBJ1-5
CDR3: CASSQVPLSHGEQFF; V: TRBV14; J: TRBJ2-1
CDR3: CASSLGGTGVEQYF; V: TRBV7-9; J: TRBJ2-7
CDR3: CASSVAGGGNEQFF; V: TRBV7-8; J: TRBJ2-1
CDR3: CASSQEMGWDRANTGELFF; V: TRBV14; J: TRBJ2-2
CDR3: CASSLTSNYGYTF; V: TRBV6-1; J: TRBJ1-2
CDR3: CASSLDFTDTQYF; V: TRBV28; J: TRBJ2-3
CDR3: CASSFLPEAFF; V: TRBV7-9; J: TRBJ1-1
CDR3: CASSSGQVDLLGETQYF; V: TRBV11-1; J: TRBJ2-5
CDR3: CASSPGLAGVEQFF; V: TRBV28; J: TRBJ2-1
CDR3: CASKGGGHNEQFF; V: TRBV27; J: TRBJ2-1
CDR3: CASSQDRTAMANVLTF; V: TRBV3-1; J: TRBJ2-6
CDR3: CASRVAGGHEQYF; V: TRBV28; J: TRBJ2-7
CDR3: CSVPGLARQETQYF; V: TRBV20-1; J: TRBJ2-5
CDR3: CASSGGTPQETQYF; V: TRBV6-5; J: TRBJ2-5
CDR3: CAISETPLAESTDTQYF; V: TRBV10-3; J: TRBJ2-3
CDR3: CSAEDGARSGTEAFF; V: TRBV20-1; J: TRBJ1-1
CDR3: CASSSGSLYNEQFF; V: TRBV28; J: TRBJ2-1
CDR3: CASSPGIAKTYEQYF; V: TRBV12-3/TRBV12-4; J: TRBJ2-7
CDR3: CASSFRTHQETQYF; V: TRBV28; J: TRBJ2-5
CDR3: CASSLDIRGPGDTQYF; V: TRBV11-2; J: TRBJ2-3
CDR3: CASSTGPGEQYF; V: TRBV7-9; J: TRBJ2-7
CDR3: CSLRDFAHEQFF; V: TRBV29-1; J: TRBJ2-1
CDR3: CASSQVTTLNTEAFF; V: TRBV14; J: TRBJ1-1
CDR3: CASSPTGADEQYF; V: TRBV12-3/TRBV12-4; J: TRBJ2-7
CDR3: CASSYDRDAGVGQPQHF; V: TRBV6-2/TRBV6-3; J: TRBJ1-5
CDR3: CASSTDGSSYNEQFF; V: TRBV7-2; J: TRBJ2-1
CDR3: CASGSRQGPSTDTQYF; V: TRBV7-9; J: TRBJ2-3
CDR3: CASSQTGGNYGYTF; V: TRBV4-2; J: TRBJ1-2
CDR3: CASSSEGPLTDTQYF; V: TRBV7-9; J: TRBJ2-3
CDR3: CAISESGQNNQPQHF; V: TRBV10-3; J: TRBJ1-5
CDR3: CASSYMGQYNEQFF; V: TRBV7-2; J: TRBJ2-1
CDR3: CASSEGLWDGNQPQHF; V: TRBV2; J: TRBJ1-5
CDR3: CASSLFGGGEKLFF; V: TRBV7-9; J: TRBJ1-4
CDR3: CASSLVRTTGELFF; V: TRBV7-2; J: TRBJ2-2
CDR3: CASSQDPGALGLEQFF; V: TRBV4-1; J: TRBJ2-1
CDR3: CASSFPGGHNEQFF; V: TRBV28; J: TRBJ2-1
CDR3: CASSSTRNTGELFF; V: TRBV7-4; J: TRBJ2-2